This T cell receptor (beta chain) was sequenced in a study of blood T cells in healthy people across ages. Study-wide points: Because donor CMV status was unknown, expanded clonotype changes were possibly confounded. Diversity estimates from one million T cells were considered underestimates. Significant beta diversity loss was already apparent by age 40, declining roughly linearly. Long-lived donors exceeded aged donors in naive CD4+ cells and diversity.

This clonotype occurred a few times. Its target is unknown. The second PCR ran roughly 6 to 11 cycles with a sample-barcoded 5' primer and J-beta primers. One entry per CDR3 protein results from TCRdb running MiXCR on the 5' RACE reads. The top ten hold roughly 17% of the sample, which has approximately 810,000 distinct CDR3 sequences, roughly 26% seen once. J was trimmed by 7 bases and V by 0 bases; bases with no gene match: 6. The germline CDR1 and CDR2 sequences are LGHDT and YNNKEL (reference sequence). CDR3 length: 16 amino acids. V usage is TRBV3-1 and J usage is TRBJ2-5; 12 nucleotides align to TRBD1. The receptor was isolated from an elderly woman in good health. The sample was blood. CDR3 residues: CASSQEGTGGEGTQYF. The CDR3 DNA reads TGTGCCAGCAGCCAAGAAGGGACAGGGGGCGAGGGGACCCAGTACTTC.